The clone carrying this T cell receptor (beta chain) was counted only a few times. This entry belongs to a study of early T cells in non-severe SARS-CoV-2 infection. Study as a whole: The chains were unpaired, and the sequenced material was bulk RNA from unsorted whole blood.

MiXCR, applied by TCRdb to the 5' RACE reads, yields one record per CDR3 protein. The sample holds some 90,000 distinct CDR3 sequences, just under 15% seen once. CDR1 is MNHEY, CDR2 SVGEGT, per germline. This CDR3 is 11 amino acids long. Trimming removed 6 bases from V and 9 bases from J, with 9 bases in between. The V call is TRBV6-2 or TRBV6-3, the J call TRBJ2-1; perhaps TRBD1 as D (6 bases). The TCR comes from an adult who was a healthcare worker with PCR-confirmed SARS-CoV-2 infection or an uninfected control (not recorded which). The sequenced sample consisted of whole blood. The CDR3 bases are TGTGCCAGCAGCGGGGACACTGAGCAGTTCTTC. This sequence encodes CASSGDTEQFF.